This TCR beta chain was sequenced during a study of blood T cell repertoires in COVID-19. In the study overall: Researchers got acute and convalescent COVID-19 samples from the United States, Italy and Spain. Nucleic acid was either cDNA or gDNA, and it came from T cells, B-cell-depleted T cells, or PBMCs.

Under the authors' procedure: Counts of nucleated cells, estimated from reference gene primer amplification, were obtained. The table came from immunoSEQ multiplex PCR; TCRdb's copy has only in-frame clones and leaves some out. V, J and clone size are taken as reported in that table, and D and trimming were inferred from the DNA itself. This table has some 250,000 clones, around 87% appearing once. The CDR3 has 16 residues. CDR1 and CDR2 from the germline V gene are SGHAT and FQNNGV. Trimming took 2 bases from V and 2 from J; bases not matched to a gene: 6. The receptor's source is a woman aged 65 to 85 with active or convalescent COVID-19. The specimen was peripheral blood. The V call is TRBV11-2, the J call TRBJ2-3; 8 bases align to TRBD2. Written as DNA, the CDR3 is TGTGCCAGCAGCTTACAAGCGGGGGTGTACACAGATACGCAGTATTTT. Its translation: CASSLQAGVYTDTQYF. The full variable domain, its missing parts supplied by reference TRBV11-2 and TRBJ2-3, is EAGVAQSPRYKIIEKRQSVAFWCNPISGHATLYWYQQILGQGPKLLIQFQNNGVVDDSQLPKDRFSAERLKGVDSTLKIQPAKLEDSAVYLCASSLQAGVYTDTQYFGPGTRLTVL.